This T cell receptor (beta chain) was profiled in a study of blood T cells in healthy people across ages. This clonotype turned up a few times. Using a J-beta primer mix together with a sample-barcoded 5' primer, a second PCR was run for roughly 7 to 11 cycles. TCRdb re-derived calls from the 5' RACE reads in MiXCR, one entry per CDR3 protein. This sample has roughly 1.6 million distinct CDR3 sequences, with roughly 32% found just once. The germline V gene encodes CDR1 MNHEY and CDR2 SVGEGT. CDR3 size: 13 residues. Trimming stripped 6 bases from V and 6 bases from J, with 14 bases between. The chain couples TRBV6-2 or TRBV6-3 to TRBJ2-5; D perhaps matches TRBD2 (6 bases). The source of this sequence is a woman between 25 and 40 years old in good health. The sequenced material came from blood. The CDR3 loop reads CASSGIAAQTQYF. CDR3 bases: TGTGCCAGCAGCGGAATAGCGGCGCAGACCCAGTACTTC.